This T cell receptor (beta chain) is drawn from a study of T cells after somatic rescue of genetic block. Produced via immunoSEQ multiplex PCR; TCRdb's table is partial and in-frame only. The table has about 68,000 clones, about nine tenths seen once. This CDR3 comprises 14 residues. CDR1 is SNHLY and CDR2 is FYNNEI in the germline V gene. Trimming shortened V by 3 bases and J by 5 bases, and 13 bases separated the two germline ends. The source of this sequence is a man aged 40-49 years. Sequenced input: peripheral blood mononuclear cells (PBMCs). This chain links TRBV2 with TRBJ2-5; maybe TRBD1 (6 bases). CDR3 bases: TGTGCCAGCAGTGAGGGGACACCTGGGGAGACCCAGTACTTC. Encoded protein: CASSEGTPGETQYF.